Listed below are T cell receptor beta chains from one sample, sequenced in a study of shared clonotypes between healthy human individuals. Here immunoSEQ multiplex PCR was the method, and the copy in TCRdb shows in-frame clones only, minus some. The sample has approximately 500,000 clones; 96% are singletons. The sample taken for sequencing was naive CD4+ T cells sorted from blood. The receptors shown here come from a woman aged 25 to 39 in good health. The CDR3 runs from the conserved cysteine through the conserved F or W. Fields, in order: D gene, V gene, J gene, clone size, CDR3 DNA, CDR3 protein. The D gene is left open where the match is weak. Rows may omit the clone size; those that give it use once, few, many or a size class.

TRBD2	TRBV7-9	TRBJ2-7	-	TGTGCCAGCAGCTTACAGCGGGACTCCTACGAGCAGTACTTC	CASSLQRDSYEQYF
-	TRBV28	TRBJ2-3	-	TGTGCCAGCAGTAAGACAGGGGACTACCCCACAGATACGCAGTATTTT	CASSKTGDYPTDTQYF
TRBD2	TRBV7-9	TRBJ2-2	-	TGTGCCAGCAGCTTAGGGCTAGCGGGAGTTCGCACCGGGGAGCTGTTTTTT	CASSLGLAGVRTGELFF
TRBD2	TRBV5-1	TRBJ2-7	-	TGCGCCAGCAGCTTGGTGTCAGAGAGCGGGAGGGCCCGGGAGCAGTACTTC	CASSLVSESGRAREQYF
-	TRBV28	TRBJ2-6	-	TGTGCCAGCAGTTTTGGCCGGAGCTCTGGGGCCAACGTCCTGACTTTC	CASSFGRSSGANVLTF
-	TRBV7-9	TRBJ1-2	-	TGTGCCAGCAGCTTAAACAGGGAAGATGGCTACACCTTC	CASSLNREDGYTF
-	TRBV6-5	TRBJ1-3	-	TGTGCCAGCAGTTACTCGGGCGGCTCTGGAAACACCATATATTTT	CASSYSGGSGNTIYF
-	TRBV7-9	TRBJ2-2	-	TGTGCCAGCAGCCAGGGTGGCGGGGAGCTGTTTTTT	CASSQGGGELFF
TRBD2	TRBV5-6	TRBJ2-1	-	TGTGCCAGCAGCCCTCTAGCGGGAGGATCCTACAATGAGCAGTTCTTC	CASSPLAGGSYNEQFF
TRBD2	TRBV18	TRBJ2-5	-	TGTGCCAGCTCACCTCGGGGGGGCCCAGAGACCCAGTACTTC	CASSPRGGPETQYF
-	TRBV7-2	TRBJ2-5	-	TGTGCCAGCAGCAAAGGTTGGGCGGGAGAGACCCAGTACTTC	CASSKGWAGETQYF
TRBD1	TRBV6-6	TRBJ1-1	-	TGTGCCAGCAGGGACAGGGGCCCTAATACTGAAGCTTTCTTT	CASRDRGPNTEAFF
-	TRBV28	TRBJ2-7	-	TGTGCCAGCAGTTTCGAGGGGGGCTCCTACGAGCAGTACTTC	CASSFEGGSYEQYF
-	TRBV18	TRBJ2-7	-	TGTGCCAGCTCACCCCGGGACACCCTGTACGAGCAGTACTTC	CASSPRDTLYEQYF
-	TRBV28	TRBJ2-5	-	TGTGCCAGCAGTTTTGACGGGACTGGTGAGACCCAGTACTTC	CASSFDGTGETQYF
-	TRBV7-2	TRBJ2-2	-	TGTGCCAGCACCAAGAACTCGGGGAGGAACACCGGGGAGCTGTTTTTT	CASTKNSGRNTGELFF
-	TRBV5-6	TRBJ2-1	-	TGTGCCAGCAGCTTGCCCAGGAGCCGCTACAATGAGCAGTTCTTC	CASSLPRSRYNEQFF
-	TRBV19	TRBJ1-3	-	TGTGCCAGTAGTATTCAGGGGACCTCTGGAAACACCATATATTTT	CASSIQGTSGNTIYF
-	TRBV25-1	TRBJ1-3	-	TGTGCCAGCAGCCGGGGTTTGTCCTCTGGAAACACCATATATTTT	CASSRGLSSGNTIYF
-	TRBV29-1	TRBJ2-3	-	TGCAGCGTTGTGGCTCATACCACAGATACGCAGTATTTT	CSVVAHTTDTQYF
TRBD1	TRBV6-6	TRBJ2-1	-	TGTGCCAGCCAAACCCCGCCGGGACAGGGGGCGAATGAGCAGTTCTTC	CASQTPPGQGANEQFF
-	TRBV19	TRBJ1-3	once	TGTGCCAGTACCCTTTTGGGGGAAGGAAACACCATATATTTT	CASTLLGEGNTIYF
-	TRBV5-1	TRBJ2-2	-	TGCGCCAGCAGCTTGGAGCTGGTGGCGAACACCGGGGAGCTGTTTTTT	CASSLELVANTGELFF
TRBD1	TRBV28	TRBJ1-2	-	TGTGCCAGCAGGTGGACAGGGACTTATGGCTACACCTTC	CASRWTGTYGYTF
TRBD2	TRBV12-5	TRBJ2-1	-	TGTGCTAGTGGTTTGGAAAGGACTAGCGGGAGAGGCAATGAGCAGTTCTTC	CASGLERTSGRGNEQFF
-	TRBV5-1	TRBJ1-2	once	TGCGCCAGCAGCCGCACCCGACAGGCGGGAGGCTACACCTTC	CASSRTRQAGGYTF
TRBD1	TRBV5-1	TRBJ1-3	once	TGCGCCAGCAGCTTGGGGGACAGGGACTCTGGAAACACCATATATTTT	CASSLGDRDSGNTIYF
-	TRBV9	TRBJ2-5	-	TGTGCCAGCAGCGTAGCCATGGGGGTGGAGACCCAGTACTTC	CASSVAMGVETQYF
-	TRBV28	TRBJ1-2	-	TGTGCCAGCTCCGGGGGAAGCTACTATGGCTACACCTTC	CASSGGSYYGYTF
TRBD2	TRBV28	TRBJ2-7	-	TGTGCCAGCAGTTCCGGGGGGTACGAGCAGTACTTC	CASSSGGYEQYF
TRBD1	TRBV28	TRBJ1-1	-	TGTGCCAGCAGTACGGGGACAGCCGAAGCTTTCTTT	CASSTGTAEAFF
-	TRBV28	TRBJ2-1	-	TGTGCCAGCAGTTTCTCGGGGTTCTACAATGAGCAGTTCTTC	CASSFSGFYNEQFF
-	TRBV19	TRBJ1-5	-	TGTGCCAGTAGTACGCAGGGCGATCAGCCCCAGCATTTT	CASSTQGDQPQHF